This T cell receptor (beta chain) stems from a study of metastatic and nonmetastatic thyroid tumors. Study-level information: Where malignant and benign thyroid patients were concerned, repertoires were compared across blood and tumor or nodule tissue. Study-wide findings and caveats: According to reports, the diversity of TCR beta was significantly higher in malignant thyroid tumors than in benign nodules, and this held in both blood and tumor samples.

How the authors handled the data: A papillary thyroid cancer distant-metastasis classifier was built from CDR3 differences across clinicopathological groups. TCRdb reassembled clones from the PCR reads with MiXCR. The authors' filters were not applied to this entry. The repertoire holds several thousand clones, with under 25% as singletons. This clone has at least ten counts. The antigen remains unidentified. Trimming pared 6 bases from V and 5 bases from J, leaving 7 bases between. Germline V gene sequence: CDR1 SQVTM, CDR2 ANQGSEA. The CDR3 covers 11 residues. There were no patients who had received any treatment before thyroid surgery.

Input material: adjacent normal tissue. The chain couples TRBV29-1 to TRBJ1-4, with D hard to call. The clonotype was recovered from a female donor with papillary thyroid cancer or a benign thyroid nodule (not recorded which). Some clones in this sample may be carry-over from other donors' samples. In nucleotides, the CDR3 is TGCAGCGTCCGCAGGAATGAAAAACTGTTTTTT. Translated, it gives CSVRRNEKLFF.